One and the same sample provided the 18 T cell receptor beta chains below, sequenced in a study of blood T cell repertoires in COVID-19. Assay used: immunoSEQ multiplex PCR; TCRdb lists only in-frame clones, some missing. This table has 190,000 or so clones, more than 70% appearing once. Sequences were obtained from PBMCs or T cells enriched from blood (not recorded which). All receptors derive from a young woman who had recovered from COVID-19.

The chain has TRBV11-2 and TRBJ2-1, with D tentatively TRBD2 (5 bases). Germline V gene data show CDR1 as SGHAT and CDR2 as FQNNGV. V shed 3 bases and J shed 5 bases, with 17 bases lying between them. The CDR3 is 16 amino acids. CDR3: CASSFRRAGPDNEQFF. CDR3 nucleotide sequence: TGTGCCAGCAGCTTCCGCCGCGCGGGCCCGGACAATGAGCAGTTCTTC. Complete variable domain (other parts from reference TRBV11-2 and TRBJ2-1): EAGVAQSPRYKIIEKRQSVAFWCNPISGHATLYWYQQILGQGPKLLIQFQNNGVVDDSQLPKDRFSAERLKGVDSTLKIQPAKLEDSAVYLCASSFRRAGPDNEQFFGPGTRLTVL.

The chain couples TRBV19 to TRBJ2-7, with D unclear. Germline V gene lookup returns CDR1 LNHDA and CDR2 SQIVND (reference sequence). Trimming took 0 bases from V and 1 from J, leaving 7 bases between them. The CDR3 consists of 14 residues. In DNA form, the CDR3 reads TGTGCCAGTAGTATAGAGGCCAGTTCCTACGAGCAGTACTTC. It translates to CASSIEASSYEQYF. Complete variable domain (other parts from reference TRBV19 and TRBJ2-7): DGGITQSPKYLFRKEGQNVTLSCEQNLNHDAMYWYRQDPGQGLRLIYYSQIVNDFQKGDIAEGYSVSREKKESFPLTVTSAQKNPTAFYLCASSIEASSYEQYFGPGTRLTVT.

This chain uses TRBV28 with TRBJ1-1; D might be TRBD1 (6 bases). Deletions cut 7 bases from V and 1 base from J, with 13 bases between. There are 14 residues in the CDR3. The V gene's germline CDR1 is MDHEN and CDR2 SYDVKM. The CDR3 DNA reads as TGTGCCAGCAAAGAGGCGGGGGCGAACACTGAAGCTTTCTTT. Encoded protein: CASKEAGANTEAFF.

V gene TRBV14 combines with J gene TRBJ2-2; D is possibly TRBD2 (6 bases). Trimming pared 0 bases from V and 0 bases from J, leaving 11 bases between. CDR3 size: 17 residues. CDR1 and CDR2 from the germline V gene are SGHDN and FVKESK. CDR3 in amino acids: CASSQDPGGANTGELFF. The CDR3 DNA reads as TGTGCCAGCAGCCAAGATCCGGGCGGGGCGAACACCGGGGAGCTGTTTTTT.

This chain links TRBV7-3 with TRBJ2-1, with 10 nucleotides matching TRBD2. This CDR3 contains 13 residues. CDR1 and CDR2 (germline): SGHTA, FQGTGA. Trimming took 6 bases from V and 11 from J; bases not matched to a gene: 7. The CDR3 coding sequence is TGTGCCAGCAGTCCTAGCGGGAGCTCCAAGCAGTTCTTC. This encodes CASSPSGSSKQFF. Complete variable domain (other parts from reference TRBV7-3 and TRBJ2-1): GAGVSQTPSNKVTEKGKYVELRCDPISGHTALYWYRQSLGQGPEFLIYFQGTGAADDSGLPNDRFFAVRPEGSVSTLKIQRTERGDSAVYLCASSPSGSSKQFFGPGTRLTVL.

In its sample, this clone was seen a few times. The chain couples TRBV30 to TRBJ2-1, with D perhaps matching TRBD2 (5 bases). Trimming cost V 5 bases and J 9 bases, with 14 bases left between them. The CDR3 loop spans 12 amino acids. From germline, CDR1 is GTSNPN and CDR2 SVGIG (reference sequence). CDR3 in DNA: TGTGCCTGGGGGATATGGGAGCGTGAGCAGTTCTTC. It encodes CAWGIWEREQFF. Filled out from reference TRBV30 and TRBJ2-1, the complete variable domain reads SQTIHQWPATLVQPVGSPLSLECTVEGTSNPNLYWYRQAAGRGLQLLFYSVGIGQISSEVPQNLSASRPQDRQFILSSKKLLLSDSGFYLCAWGIWEREQFFGPGTRLTVL.

CDR3 protein: CASSFEFF. In DNA, the CDR3 is TGTGCCAGCAGCTTCGAGTTCTTC. The V gene is TRBV7-9, the J gene TRBJ2-1; D is unclear. The germline V and J ends were trimmed by 3 bases and 14 bases, with 2 bases remaining between them. The CDR3 has 8 residues. Germline V lookup: CDR1 SEHNR, CDR2 FQNEAQ (reference sequence).

This clone was counted between two and nine times. The V and J genes are TRBV28 and TRBJ1-2; 9 nucleotides agree with TRBD1. This CDR3 contains 16 residues. V trimming: 3 bases; J trimming: 5 bases; junction bases outside the gene matches: 10. Germline CDR1 reads MDHEN; CDR2 reads SYDVKM. The CDR3 spells CASSLGTGRVKYGYTF. In nucleotides, the CDR3 is TGTGCCAGCAGTTTGGGGACAGGGCGTGTAAAATATGGCTACACCTTC.

The chain couples TRBV13 to TRBJ2-7, with D possibly TRBD2 on 5 matching bases. CDR3 length: 13 amino acids. V shed 5 bases and J shed 7 bases, with 15 bases lying between them. Germline V gives CDR1 PRHDT, CDR2 FYEKMQ (reference sequence). CDR3: CASSPPQRGEQYF. For the CDR3, the DNA is TGTGCCAGCAGCCCCCCTCAGCGAGGGGAGCAGTACTTC.

The chain joins TRBV28 to TRBJ2-7; TRBD1 matches 8 bases. The V segment lost 2 bases and the J segment 6 bases; nucleotides outside the gene matches: 9. This CDR3 is 15 amino acids long. Germline V CDR1 and CDR2: MDHEN, SYDVKM. The CDR3 nucleotides read TGTGCCAGCAGTTTAGCCGGACAGGGCCGGGCCGAGCAGTACTTC. Its translation is CASSLAGQGRAEQYF.

This clone occurred once. This chain uses TRBV9 with TRBJ2-7; D is unclear. The V gene lost 0 bases and the J gene lost 3 bases, with 10 bases spanning the gap. The CDR3 has 14 residues. Germline V CDR1 and CDR2: SGDLS, YYNGEE. Here the CDR3 reads CASSVATGYYEQYF. In DNA, the CDR3 is TGTGCCAGCAGCGTAGCAACTGGTTACTACGAGCAGTACTTC.

The chain has TRBV21-1 and TRBJ2-7; the table's D call, TRBD2, has no DNA check behind it. TRBV21-1 is reported as a pseudogene. The length of the CDR3 is 16 residues. The CDR3 DNA reads as TGTGCCAGCAGCAAAGATGGGACTAGCGAATCCTACGAGCAGTACTTC. It specifies CASSKDGTSESYEQYF.

The chain combines TRBV2 with TRBJ2-5, with D perhaps matching TRBD1 (5 bases). V was trimmed by 7 bases and J by 2 bases, leaving 14 bases between them. CDR3 length: 14 amino acids. Germline V gene data show CDR1 as SNHLY and CDR2 as FYNNEI. The CDR3 loop reads CASTGIAKQETQYF. The DNA for the CDR3 is TGTGCCAGCACAGGGATTGCCAAACAAGAGACCCAGTACTTC.

The rearrangement uses TRBV19 and TRBJ2-4; 10 bases are shared with TRBD1. Germline V gene lookup returns CDR1 LNHDA and CDR2 SQIVND (reference sequence). The CDR3 loop spans 15 amino acids. With 8 bases clipped from V and 6 bases from J, the junction kept 10 bases outside the gene matches. The CDR3: CASGQGGARGNIQYF. The CDR3 bases are TGTGCCAGTGGACAGGGGGGGGCTCGCGGAAACATTCAGTACTTC.

The genes are TRBV28 and TRBJ1-1; D might be TRBD1 (6 bases). Trimming took 4 bases from V and 3 from J, leaving 18 bases between them. The CDR3 runs 16 residues. Germline values: CDR1 MDHEN, CDR2 SYDVKM. CDR3 bases: TGTGCCAGCAGTTCCCTCAGGGGTTCCAAGGACACTGAAGCTTTCTTT. This translates into CASSSLRGSKDTEAFF.

This chain joins TRBV7-2 and TRBJ1-6, with 12 positions matching TRBD1. CDR1 SGHTA and CDR2 FQGNSA come from the germline V gene. The CDR3 is 16 amino acids. V lost 5 bases to trimming and J lost 7 bases; unmatched junction nucleotides: 6. The CDR3 sequence is CASSGDRGLSNSPLHF. The CDR3, as DNA: TGTGCCAGCAGCGGGGACAGGGGGCTATCAAATTCACCCCTCCACTTT.

The rearrangement links TRBV2 to TRBJ1-2; 7 positions agree with TRBD1. Germline trimming cut 6 bases from V and 5 bases from J; bases unmatched to any gene: 6. From germline, CDR1 is SNHLY and CDR2 FYNNEI. There are 13 residues in the CDR3. The CDR3, as DNA: TGTGCCAGCAGCGAGGGACAGATATATGGCTACACCTTC. Translating gives CASSEGQIYGYTF.

The rearrangement uses TRBV12-3 or TRBV12-4 and TRBJ2-1; possible D gene TRBD1, 5 bases. There are 13 residues in the CDR3. V lost 3 bases and J lost 5, with 8 bases in between. In nucleotides, the CDR3 is TGTGCCAGCAGTTTTTCAGGGAACAATGAGCAGTTCTTC. Residues: CASSFSGNNEQFF.